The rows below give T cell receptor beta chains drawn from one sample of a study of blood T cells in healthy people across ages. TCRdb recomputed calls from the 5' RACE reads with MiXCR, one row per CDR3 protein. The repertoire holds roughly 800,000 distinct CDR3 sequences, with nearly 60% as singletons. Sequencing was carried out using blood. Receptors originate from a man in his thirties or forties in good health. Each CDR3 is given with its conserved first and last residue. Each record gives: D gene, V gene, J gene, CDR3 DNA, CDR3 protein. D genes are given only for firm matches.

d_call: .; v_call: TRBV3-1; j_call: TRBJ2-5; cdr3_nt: TGTGCCAGCAGCCAAGCGGGCCAGGGAGGAGAGACCCAGTACTTC; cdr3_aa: CASSQAGQGGETQYF
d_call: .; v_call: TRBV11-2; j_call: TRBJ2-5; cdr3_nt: TGTGCCAGCAGCCCCGGGGATGGGGGTACCATACGCGGAGAGACCCAGTACTTC; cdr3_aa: CASSPGDGGTIRGETQYF
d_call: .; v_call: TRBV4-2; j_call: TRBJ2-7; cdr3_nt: TGTGCCAGCAGCCAAGGAAGCGACTACTACGAGCAGTACTTC; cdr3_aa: CASSQGSDYYEQYF
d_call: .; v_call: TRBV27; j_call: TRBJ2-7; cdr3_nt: TGTGCCAGCAGTTTAATCTCCGGGACCAGATCCTACGAGCAGTACTTC; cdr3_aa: CASSLISGTRSYEQYF
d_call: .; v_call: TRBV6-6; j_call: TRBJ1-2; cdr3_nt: TGTGCCAGCACGGACTCTAACTATGGCTACACCTTC; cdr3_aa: CASTDSNYGYTF
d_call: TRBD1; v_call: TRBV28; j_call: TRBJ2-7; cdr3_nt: TGTGCCACCACAGGGGGACCCTACGAGCAGTACTTC; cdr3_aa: CATTGGPYEQYF
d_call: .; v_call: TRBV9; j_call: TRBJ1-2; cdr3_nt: TGTGCCAGCAGCGTAGCTTATGCAGGGAGCTATGGCTACACCTTC; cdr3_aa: CASSVAYAGSYGYTF
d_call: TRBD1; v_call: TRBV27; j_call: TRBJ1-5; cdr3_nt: TGTGCCAGCAGTTCGGGGCCCGTGGGACAGGGGAGTGGAAATCAGCCCCAGCATTTT; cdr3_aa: CASSSGPVGQGSGNQPQHF
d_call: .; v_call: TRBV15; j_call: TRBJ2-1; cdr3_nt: TGTGCCACCAGCAGGCGCGAGCAGTTCTTC; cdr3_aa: CATSRREQFF
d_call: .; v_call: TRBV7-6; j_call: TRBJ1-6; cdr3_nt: TGTGCCAGCAGCTCATGGGCTAATTCACCCCTCCACTTT; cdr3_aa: CASSSWANSPLHF